This T cell receptor beta chain was documented in a study of cytomegalovirus exposure and HLA in healthy donors. The CDR3 has 12 amino acids. PCR involved 60 Vbeta and 13 Jbeta primers. TCRdb's table, derived via immunoSEQ multiplex PCR, lists solely in-frame clones and lacks some. The table lists roughly 240,000 clones, just under 80% of them singletons. Specimen: PBMCs. The V gene is TRBV21-1, the J gene TRBJ1-2; the D call TRBD1 from the table was never checked on the DNA. TRBV21-1 is flagged as a pseudogene. This TCR was sampled from a boy between 5 and 17 years old in good health and CMV-seronegative. CDR3 in DNA: TGTGCCAGCAGCACAGGGGGCTATGGCTACACCTTC. Translation: CASSTGGYGYTF.